A selection of T cell receptor beta chains follows, all from one sample in a study of T cell responses to AZD1222 COVID-19 vaccine. Here immunoSEQ multiplex PCR was the method, and the copy in TCRdb shows in-frame clones only, minus some. The data show about 150,000 clones, with 80% to 95% seen just once and roughly 3.5% held by the top ten. The sample here was peripheral blood, taken 28 days after the second AZD1222 dose. The receptors here all came from an adult who received the AZD1222 COVID-19 vaccine. Each CDR3 is given with its conserved first and last residue. Each record gives: clone size, D gene, V gene, J gene, CDR3 DNA, CDR3 protein. D genes are given only for firm matches. The size field is filled for only some rows; it gives once, few, many or a size class.

size: -; D: TRBD2; V: TRBV5-6; J: TRBJ2-1; DNA: TGTGCCAGCAGCTTGGCCGCGACTAGCGGGTGGAACAATGAGCAGTTCTTC; CDR3: CASSLAATSGWNNEQFF
size: -; D: -; V: TRBV24-1; J: TRBJ1-5; DNA: TGTGCCACCCAGGAGGTTAGCAATCAGCCCCAGCATTTT; CDR3: CATQEVSNQPQHF
size: -; D: -; V: TRBV5-1; J: TRBJ2-3; DNA: TGCGCCAGCAGCCCCGGACTAACTAGCACAGATACGCAGTATTTT; CDR3: CASSPGLTSTDTQYF
size: -; D: -; V: TRBV7-9; J: TRBJ1-2; DNA: TGTGCCAGCAGCCACCCCGGGGGTGGCGACTACACCTTC; CDR3: CASSHPGGGDYTF
size: -; D: -; V: TRBV2; J: TRBJ1-6; DNA: TGTGCCAGCAGTGGGCTAGTCTATAATTCACCCCTCCACTTT; CDR3: CASSGLVYNSPLHF
size: -; D: -; V: TRBV5-4; J: TRBJ2-1; DNA: TGTGCCAGCAGCTTGGGGTCACCGGCCCCCTACAATGAGCAGTTCTTC; CDR3: CASSLGSPAPYNEQFF
size: -; D: -; V: TRBV30; J: TRBJ1-5; DNA: TGTGCCTGGAGCTTACAGGGTAATCAGCCCCAGCATTTT; CDR3: CAWSLQGNQPQHF
size: -; D: -; V: TRBV28; J: TRBJ1-1; DNA: TGTGCCAGCCGAGTCGGGACTCAACAGTTGGGCACTGAAGCTTTCTTT; CDR3: CASRVGTQQLGTEAFF
size: -; D: -; V: TRBV6-2/TRBV6-3; J: TRBJ1-5; DNA: TGTGCCAGCAGTTACTCGCTGGAGCCCCAGCATTTT; CDR3: CASSYSLEPQHF
size: -; D: TRBD2; V: TRBV4-3; J: TRBJ2-6; DNA: TGCGCCAGCAGCCGAGGACTAGCGGCCATCTCTGGGGCCAACGTCCTGACTTTC; CDR3: CASSRGLAAISGANVLTF
size: few; D: TRBD2; V: TRBV2; J: TRBJ2-1; DNA: TGTGCCAGCAGACCGGGACTAGCGGGGGGGAGCTCCTACAATGAGCAGTTCTTC; CDR3: CASRPGLAGGSSYNEQFF
size: few; D: -; V: TRBV5-1; J: TRBJ1-2; DNA: TGCGCCAGCAGCTTGGGGGACCAACAGGGTCGTTCAGGTGGCTACACCTTC; CDR3: CASSLGDQQGRSGGYTF
size: -; D: -; V: TRBV5-1; J: TRBJ2-1; DNA: TGCGCCAGCAGCTTGGAAATCTTCAATGAGCAGTTCTTC; CDR3: CASSLEIFNEQFF
size: -; D: -; V: TRBV5-1; J: TRBJ1-5; DNA: TGCGCCAGCAGCTTGACGCCAGGGAATAGCAATCAGCCCCAGCATTTT; CDR3: CASSLTPGNSNQPQHF
size: once; D: -; V: TRBV19; J: TRBJ2-3; DNA: TGTGCCAGTAGTGTCCGGGGTAGCACAGATACGCAGTATTTT; CDR3: CASSVRGSTDTQYF
size: -; D: -; V: TRBV6-5; J: TRBJ1-1; DNA: TGTGCCAGCAGTCCGGACAGTTTGAACACTGAAGCTTTCTTT; CDR3: CASSPDSLNTEAFF
size: -; D: -; V: TRBV7-2; J: TRBJ2-1; DNA: TGTGCCAGCAGCTTAGAGTGGAGCACCGACTACAATGAGCAGTTCTTC; CDR3: CASSLEWSTDYNEQFF
size: -; D: -; V: TRBV5-1; J: TRBJ2-7; DNA: TGCGCCAGCAGCTTACCGGGACCCTCGACCGACGAGCAGTACTTC; CDR3: CASSLPGPSTDEQYF
size: -; D: -; V: TRBV9; J: TRBJ1-6; DNA: TGTGCCAGCAGCTTCACGGGCTCCTATAATTCACCCCTCCACTTT; CDR3: CASSFTGSYNSPLHF
size: -; D: TRBD1; V: TRBV28; J: TRBJ1-1; DNA: TGTGCCAGCAGTTCGAATTCAGGGGGCGGTGACACTGAAGCTTTCTTT; CDR3: CASSSNSGGGDTEAFF
size: -; D: -; V: TRBV28; J: TRBJ1-5; DNA: TGTGCCAGCAGTTTGCCAGGGGGCAATCAGCCCCAGCATTTT; CDR3: CASSLPGGNQPQHF
size: once; D: TRBD1; V: TRBV24-1; J: TRBJ1-2; DNA: TGTGCCACCAGTGATTTTACCAGGGGGGATGGCTACACCTTC; CDR3: CATSDFTRGDGYTF
size: -; D: -; V: TRBV19; J: TRBJ1-2; DNA: TGTGCCAGTAGTGACGGGGGAACGAGCAAGAATGGCTACACCTTC; CDR3: CASSDGGTSKNGYTF
size: -; D: TRBD2; V: TRBV7-8; J: TRBJ2-7; DNA: TGTGCCAGCAGCACACCGGGACTAGTAGACGAGCAGTACTTC; CDR3: CASSTPGLVDEQYF
size: -; D: -; V: TRBV10-3; J: TRBJ2-7; DNA: TGTGCCATCAGTGAACAGGAAAGCTCCTACGAGCAGTACTTC; CDR3: CAISEQESSYEQYF
size: once; D: TRBD2; V: TRBV5-4; J: TRBJ2-3; DNA: TGTGCCAGCAGCTGGGGTGCGGGAGGCGCAGATACGCAGTATTTT; CDR3: CASSWGAGGADTQYF
size: once; D: -; V: TRBV5-1; J: TRBJ2-5; DNA: TGCGCCAGCAGTCGGCAGGTCGGGAGCGGAAAGACCCAGTACTTC; CDR3: CASSRQVGSGKTQYF
size: -; D: TRBD2; V: TRBV24-1; J: TRBJ2-3; DNA: TGTGCCACCAGTGATGCCCCGGGGGGGCGGGAGAGCACAGATACGCAGTATTTT; CDR3: CATSDAPGGRESTDTQYF
size: -; D: TRBD1; V: TRBV6-5; J: TRBJ2-1; DNA: TGTGCCAGCAGCAGGGGGCTTGACAATGAGCAGTTCTTC; CDR3: CASSRGLDNEQFF